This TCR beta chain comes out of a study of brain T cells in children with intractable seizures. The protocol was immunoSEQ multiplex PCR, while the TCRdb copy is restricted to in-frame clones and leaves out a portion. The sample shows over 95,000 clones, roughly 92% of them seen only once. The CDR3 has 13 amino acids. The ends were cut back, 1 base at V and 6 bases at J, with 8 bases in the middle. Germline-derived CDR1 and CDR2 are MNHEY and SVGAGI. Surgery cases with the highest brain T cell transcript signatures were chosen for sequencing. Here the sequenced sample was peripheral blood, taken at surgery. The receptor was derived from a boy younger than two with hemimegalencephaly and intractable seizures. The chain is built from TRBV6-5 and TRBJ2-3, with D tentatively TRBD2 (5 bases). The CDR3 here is CASSYFGLDTQYF. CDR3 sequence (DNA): TGTGCCAGCAGTTACTTTGGACTGGATACGCAGTATTTT.